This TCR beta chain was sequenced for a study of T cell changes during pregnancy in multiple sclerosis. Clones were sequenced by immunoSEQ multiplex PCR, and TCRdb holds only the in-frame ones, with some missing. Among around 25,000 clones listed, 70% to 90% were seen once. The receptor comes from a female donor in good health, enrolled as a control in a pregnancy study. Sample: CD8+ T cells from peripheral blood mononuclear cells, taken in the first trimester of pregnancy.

The CDR3 sequence is CASSDTGGTGELFF. In DNA, the CDR3 is TGTGCCAGCAGCGATACTGGCGGGACCGGGGAGCTGTTTTTT. The chain carries TRBV9 and TRBJ2-2, with TRBD2 as a possible D gene (5 bases). Trimming removed 3 bases at V and 5 bases at J, with 11 bases between. Germline CDR1 is SGDLS and CDR2 is YYNGEE. The CDR3 loop spans 14 amino acids. Drawing the rest from reference TRBV9 and TRBJ2-2, the complete variable domain is DSGVTQTPKHLITATGQRVTLRCSPRSGDLSVYWYQQSLDQGLQFLIQYYNGEERAKGNILERFSAQQFPDLHSELNLSSLELGDSALYFCASSDTGGTGELFFGEGSRLTVL.